Described below is a single T cell receptor beta chain sequence and its context. Its specificity is unknown. Germline loops: CDR1 MNHEY, CDR2 SMNVEV (reference sequence). Trimming at V came to 6 bases and at J to 7 bases, leaving 10 bases not matched to a gene. CDR3 length: 15 amino acids. The data are from a study of shared clonotypes between healthy human individuals. Study-level results: Sorted-subset sequencing was shown by rarefaction to be incomplete despite large depth. Non-shared clonotypes had lower generation probabilities than clonotypes shared by all four sorted-subset donors.

Sequencing was performed with immunoSEQ multiplex PCR; in TCRdb, only in-frame clones are kept and a portion is missing. The top ten clones hold 0.11% of a sample with some 600,000 clones, 90% to 97% of them seen once. In the naive CD8 group, cells lacked CD45RO and were positively selected for CCR7, so terminally differentiated effector memory CD45RA+ cells were left out. All donors qualified as healthy HIV-negative adults and had experienced no recent acute infections or vaccinations. The chain has TRBV27 and TRBJ2-1; 9 nucleotides agree with TRBD2. Sequenced sample: naive CD8+ T cells sorted from blood. The clonotype was recovered from a woman between 25 and 40 years old in good health. The CDR3 nucleotides are TGTGCCAGCAGCATATTAGCGGGGGAGAAGAATGAGCAGTTCTTC. Its translation: CASSILAGEKNEQFF.